This TCR beta chain originates from a study of T cell repertoires in cytomegalovirus infection. In the study overall: CMV infection and matching HLA type were both indicated by public TCR beta signatures.

Points from the study as a whole: Dominating the ex vivo response were TCR beta clonotypes that were CMV-specific and HLA-C-restricted. Individuals carrying CMV plus the relevant HLA were identified by cumulative frequency of public TCR beta families.

TCRdb ran MiXCR on the reads and lists one entry per CDR3 protein. The data show roughly 310,000 distinct CDR3 sequences, 17% seen once. This clonotype has at least ten counts. Its antigen is currently unknown. The sequencing sample was made of PBMCs. This clonotype originated in a human donor in good health (CMV status not recorded). Some clones in this sample may be carry-over from other donors' samples.

CDR3 nucleotide sequence: TGTGCCAGCAGCCAGGGACAGGGAAACTACAATGAGCAGTTCTTC. Encoded protein: CASSQGQGNYNEQFF. This chain links TRBV7-2 with TRBJ2-1; TRBD1 matches at 9 bases. Germline values: CDR1 SGHTA, CDR2 FQGNSA. With V trimmed by 5 bases and J by 3 bases, 5 bases remained unmatched. This CDR3 is 15 amino acids long.